This entry lists 21 T cell receptor beta chains sequenced from one sample in a study of CD8+ T cells in alopecia areata. Sequencing used cDNA as its template, made by extracting RNA and reverse transcribing it. The assay was immunoSEQ multiplex PCR, and TCRdb's table has in-frame clones only and misses some. The sample has more than 95,000 clones; over 55% are singletons. Stated treatment: oral pan-JAK inhibitor, 5-10 mg twice daily. The sample was CD4+ T cells sorted from blood, taken at week 4, from a patient treated with tofacitinib. The receptors here all came from a human donor with alopecia areata.

This chain connects TRBV2 to TRBJ2-3; TRBD2 matches at 8 bases. The CDR3 covers 14 residues. Germline assignment: CDR1 SNHLY and CDR2 FYNNEI. The ends lost 7 bases at V and 1 base at J; junction bases unmatched: 4. CDR3 nucleotides: TGTGCCAGCACACCGGGAGGGCGCACAGATACGCAGTATTTT. This translates into CASTPGGRTDTQYF.

With regard to this clone: This sample includes further DNA sequences coding for the same CDR3. The J gene is TRBJ2-3, the V gene TRBV7-2; D call uncertain. Germline values: CDR1 SGHTA, CDR2 FQGNSA. The CDR3 has 11 residues. V was cut by 4 bases and J by 3 bases, with 2 bases left in between. This CDR3 is CASSSTDTQYF. CDR3 nucleotide sequence: TGTGCCAGCAGCTCAACAGATACGCAGTATTTT.

V and J are TRBV9 and TRBJ1-5; D remains unclear. The germline CDR1 and CDR2 sequences are SGDLS and YYNGEE. This CDR3 is 13 amino acids long. The V end was cut by 4 bases, the J end by 7 bases, with 12 bases between. CDR3 DNA sequence: TGTGCCAGCAGCCAACGCCCGAGCCAGCCCCAGCATTTT. Amino acids: CASSQRPSQPQHF.

The gene calls are TRBV28 and TRBJ2-7; 7 positions match TRBD1. Germline lookup yields CDR1 MDHEN and CDR2 SYDVKM. CDR3 length: 15 amino acids. The V and J ends lost 4 bases and 0 bases, in that order; junction bases with no gene match: 6. CDR3 sequence (DNA): TGTGCCAGCAGTTCACTAGACAGGGTCTCCTACGAGCAGTACTTC. This gives the protein CASSSLDRVSYEQYF.

This clone appeared a few times. J is TRBJ2-5 and V is TRBV9; 8 bases match TRBD1. V lost 0 bases, J lost 10 bases, and 5 bases stayed unmatched. The CDR3 has 13 amino acids. Germline V gene data show CDR1 as SGDLS and CDR2 as YYNGEE. CDR3 nucleotides: TGTGCCAGCAGCGTAGGGACAGGGAGTTTCCAGTACTTC. Its translation: CASSVGTGSFQYF.

This clone was observed a handful of times. The rearrangement uses TRBV6-5 and TRBJ1-5; a weak D match, TRBD1 (5 bases). The CDR3 sequence is 15 residues long. Germline V gene data show CDR1 as MNHEY and CDR2 as SVGAGI. Trimming took 2 bases from V and 4 from J, leaving 12 bases between them. CDR3 sequence reads: CASSYVQGGNQPQHF. CDR3 in DNA: TGTGCCAGCAGTTACGTGCAGGGTGGGAATCAGCCCCAGCATTTT.

This chain connects TRBV29-1 to TRBJ1-2, with 7 bases that match TRBD1. The germline gives CDR1 SQVTM, CDR2 ANQGSEA. V lost 7 bases to trimming and J lost 4 bases; unmatched junction nucleotides: 12. This CDR3 has 14 amino acids. CDR3 in amino acids: CSAEQGSSGYGYTF. The CDR3 nucleotides read TGCAGCGCAGAACAGGGGTCTAGCGGCTATGGCTACACCTTC. Full variable domain (missing parts from reference TRBV29-1 and TRBJ1-2): SAVISQKPSRDICQRGTSLTIQCQVDSQVTMMFWYRQQPGQSLTLIATANQGSEATYESGFVIDKFPISRPNLTFSTLTVSNMSPEDSSIYLCSAEQGSSGYGYTFGSGTRLTVV.

The count of this clone is one. The chain joins TRBV7-8 to TRBJ1-1; the match to TRBD1 covers 8 bases. The CDR3 is 15 amino acids. The ends lost 3 bases at V and 4 bases at J; junction bases unmatched: 7. In germline, CDR1 is SGHVS, CDR2 FQNEAQ. In nucleotides, the CDR3 is TGTGCCAGCAGCTTGATGGACAGGGAATTCACTGAAGCTTTCTTT. The encoded protein is CASSLMDREFTEAFF.

The chain recombines TRBV4-3 with TRBJ2-5; D remains unclear. The V gene's germline CDR1 is LGHNA and CDR2 YSLEER. V was trimmed by 4 bases and J by 2 bases, leaving 8 bases between them. This CDR3 has 13 residues. CDR3 loop: CASSRTIQETQYF. DNA for the CDR3: TGCGCCAGCAGCCGTACAATACAAGAGACCCAGTACTTC.

The V gene is TRBV10-3, the J gene TRBJ2-7; 13 bases align to TRBD2. The CDR3 length is 15 residues. The V and J ends lost 6 bases and 4 bases, in that order; junction bases with no gene match: 6. Germline V gene lookup returns CDR1 ENHRY and CDR2 SYGVKD. CDR3 sequence reads: CAIRERTSGSYEQYF. CDR3 nucleotides: TGTGCCATCAGGGAACGGACTAGCGGGAGTTACGAGCAGTACTTC.

The V gene is TRBV29-1, the J gene TRBJ1-2; 8 bases line up with TRBD1. Germline assignment: CDR1 SQVTM and CDR2 ANQGSEA. The V segment lost 8 bases and the J segment 1 base; nucleotides outside the gene matches: 6. The CDR3 runs to 13 residues. In DNA form, the CDR3 reads TGCAGCTCCTCGACAGGGGATAACTATGGCTACACCTTC. Encoded protein: CSSSTGDNYGYTF.

The chain's CDR3 is CASSENYNEQFF. The CDR3, as DNA: TGTGCCAGCAGTGAAAATTACAATGAGCAGTTCTTC. This chain joins TRBV27 and TRBJ2-1, with D unclear. Trimming shortened V by 5 bases and J by 4 bases, and 6 bases separated the two germline ends. The germline V gene has CDR1 MNHEY and CDR2 SMNVEV (reference sequence). This CDR3 is built from 12 residues.

This clone showed up just once. The V call is TRBV7-2, the J call TRBJ2-2; D is perhaps TRBD2 (6 bases). Trimming took off 2 bases at V and 4 bases at J, with 8 bases between the two ends. Germline V gene data show CDR1 as SGHTA and CDR2 as FQGNSA. CDR3 length: 14 amino acids. In DNA, the CDR3 is TGTGCCAGCAGCTTATTCGGGGGCACCGGGGAGCTGTTTTTT. It codes for CASSLFGGTGELFF. Full variable domain (remainder filled in from reference TRBV7-2 and TRBJ2-2): GAGVSQSPSNKVTEKGKDVELRCDPISGHTALYWYRQSLGQGLEFLIYFQGNSAPDKSGLPSDRFSAERTGGSVSTLTIQRTQQEDSAVYLCASSLFGGTGELFFGEGSRLTVL.

This clone was counted once. V and J are TRBV27 and TRBJ2-4; D may match TRBD1 or TRBD2 (5 bases each). The CDR3 contains 13 residues. CDR1 and CDR2 from the germline V gene are MNHEY and SMNVEV (reference sequence). Trimming cost V 11 bases and J 1 base, with 12 bases left between them. The CDR3 DNA follows: TGTGCCGGCTCAGAGGGGGCCAAAAACATTCAGTACTTC. It yields the protein CAGSEGAKNIQYF.

V gene TRBV29-1 combines with J gene TRBJ2-7, with D possibly matching TRBD1 (7 bases). The germline V gene has CDR1 SQVTM and CDR2 ANQGSEA. The ends were cut back, 6 bases at V and 5 bases at J, with 14 bases in the middle. The CDR3 is made up of 12 amino acids. The CDR3 region has the DNA TGCAGCGTATATCAGGGGGGCCACGAGCAGTACTTC. Translation gives CSVYQGGHEQYF.

A few counts support this clone. The chain uses TRBV5-6 and TRBJ2-1, with TRBD2 matching 8 bases. Germline V gene lookup returns CDR1 SGHDT and CDR2 YYEEEE. The CDR3 length is 12 residues. V lost 3 bases to trimming and J lost 14 bases; unmatched junction nucleotides: 7. The CDR3 sequence: CASSYGGESEFF. In DNA form, the CDR3 reads TGTGCCAGCAGCTACGGGGGGGAGTCGGAGTTCTTC.

This clone showed up just a few times. This chain links TRBV29-1 with TRBJ2-7, with TRBD2 identical over 9 bases. Germline assignment: CDR1 SQVTM and CDR2 ANQGSEA. The CDR3 is 14 residues long. The J segment lost 6 bases and the V segment lost 2 bases, leaving 8 bases of the junction unmatched. The CDR3 sequence: CSVESGLAPGEQYF. The CDR3, as DNA: TGCAGCGTTGAATCGGGACTAGCCCCAGGCGAGCAGTACTTC.

The chain couples TRBV6-6 to TRBJ1-6; possibly TRBD1 for D (5 bases). The CDR3 has 11 residues. V shed 9 bases and J shed 14 bases, with 14 bases lying between them. Per the germline V gene, CDR1 is MNHNY and CDR2 is SVGAGI (reference sequence). CDR3 sequence (DNA): TGTGCCAGTGGAGGGCAGGGAACCCTCCACTTT. Amino acids: CASGGQGTLHF.

This clone was seen only a few times. This rearrangement joins TRBV19 to TRBJ2-5; D unclear. Germline CDR1 LNHDA, CDR2 SQIVND (reference sequence). The CDR3 consists of 14 residues. V lost 3 bases to trimming and J lost 4 bases, with 12 bases between them. Written as DNA, the CDR3 is TGTGCCAGTAGTATCCGACCGGGCGGAGAGACCCAGTACTTC. It codes for CASSIRPGGETQYF. Full variable domain (rest looked up from reference TRBV19 and TRBJ2-5): DGGITQSPKYLFRKEGQNVTLSCEQNLNHDAMYWYRQDPGQGLRLIYYSQIVNDFQKGDIAEGYSVSREKKESFPLTVTSAQKNPTAFYLCASSIRPGGETQYFGPGTRLLVL.

This clone came up a few times. This sequence joins TRBV7-6 and TRBJ2-7; D gene uncertain. The CDR3 is 15 amino acids. Trimming removed 2 bases from V and 3 bases from J, with 14 bases in between. The V gene's germline CDR1 is SGHVS and CDR2 FNYEAQ. The CDR3 protein is CASSLYPGKDYEQYF. The CDR3 nucleotides are TGTGCCAGCAGCTTATATCCAGGCAAGGACTACGAGCAGTACTTC.

The chain is built from TRBV2 and TRBJ2-5; TRBD1 matches 10 bases. The junction had 8 bases not matched to a gene; V was cut back by 6 bases and J by 4 bases. CDR3 length: 15 residues. The germline V gene encodes CDR1 SNHLY and CDR2 FYNNEI. The CDR3 spells CASSLGQGVLETQYF. The CDR3 nucleotides read TGTGCCAGCAGCCTCGGACAGGGGGTTTTAGAGACCCAGTACTTC.